This T cell receptor (delta chain) was captured in a study of γδ T cells in repeated Plasmodium falciparum infection. Study context: Over roughly 580 days, donors received four mosquito-bite P. falciparum NF54 infections. Timepoints: baseline, immediately before selected infections, and 21 days after every infection.

Bulk repertoires came from Vgamma9/Vdelta2+ or Vdelta2-negative gammadelta T cells flow-sorted from PBMC. Germline loops: CDR1 TSWWSYY, CDR2 QGS. There are 12 residues in the CDR3. This clone showed up just a few times. This DNA translates differently at residue 3 from the TCRdb protein, which is that of a much larger clone; a read error is likely, and the protein shown is the DNA's own translation. Both TRG and TRD chains were sequenced from each sorted sample. TCRdb re-called the multiplex PCR reads with CATT. This sample yields 85,000 to 100,000 delta-chain clones, of which roughly 0.9% are seen a single time; approximately 10% belongs to the top ten.

The chain couples TRDV1 to TRDJ1, with TRDD3 as a possible D gene (6 bases). The source material was gamma-delta T cells from blood. This clonotype was sampled from a pool of human donors (malaria-infected and uninfected, not separated). The CDR3 here is CAPGDPHSRLIF. The CDR3 region has the DNA TGTGCTCCTGGGGACCCTCATAGTAGGCTCATCTTT.